This TCR beta chain was obtained from a study of beta chain features in type 1 diabetes. Study conclusions and caveats: Researchers reported that naive, central memory and Treg TCRB repertoires appeared more similar in patients than in healthy donors. Among type 1 diabetes patients, VDJ junctions had fewer insertions and more deletions. For Type 1 diabetes patients, all four CD4+ subsets carried TCRB CDR3s that were moderately but significantly shorter.

CD4+ cells of the naive, central memory, regulatory and stem cell-like memory types were sorted via CD45RO/CCR7/CD25/CD127/CD95/CD27. Each of the sorted populations had a purity greater than 95%. CDR1 is SEHNR, CDR2 FQNEAQ, per germline (reference sequence). The V end was cut by 6 bases, the J end by 5 bases, with 19 bases between. The CDR3 covers 15 residues. This clone has only a few counts. Antigen specificity is unknown. Of the isolated RNA, all was reverse transcribed, and so the sequenced material was expressed TCRB transcripts. Measured with immunoSEQ multiplex PCR; TCRdb has only the in-frame clones, and not every one. The repertoire holds about 640,000 clones, with approximately 13% as singletons.

The sample taken for sequencing was naive CD4+ T cells from blood. The chain joins TRBV7-9 to TRBJ1-1, with unresolved D. The receptor comes from a man aged 25-45 years with type 1 diabetes. DNA of the CDR3: TGTGCCAGCAGTTCAACCGGACGAGGGAGGACTGAAGCTTTCTTT. Its translation: CASSSTGRGRTEAFF. Drawing the rest from reference TRBV7-9 and TRBJ1-1, the complete variable domain is DTGVSQNPRHKITKRGQNVTFRCDPISEHNRLYWYRQTLGQGPEFLTYFQNEAQLEKSRLLSDRFSAERPKGSFSTLEIQRTEQGDSAMYLCASSSTGRGRTEAFFGQGTRLTVV.